Here is one TCR beta chain with its context. This entry comes from a study of sequential checkpoint blockade in melanoma. Study at large: First-line arms were nivolumab then ipilimumab, or the reverse, randomized 1:1. After both sequences, patients received maintenance nivolumab.

The protocol was immunoSEQ multiplex PCR, while the TCRdb copy is restricted to in-frame clones and leaves out a portion. The sample has about 29,000 clones, around 77% seen once; the top ten hold more than 10%. Treatment specified: randomized to nivolumab then ipilimumab (arm A) or the reverse (arm B). DNA-damaging chemotherapy had not been given to any patient beforehand. Live CD3+CD8+ CD19− CD56− cells were sorted from PBMCs. Sequencing used CD8+ T cells sorted from blood (inferred from file names), obtained from a patient given nivolumab and ipilimumab in sequence. The receptor was derived from a human donor with melanoma.

The DNA of the CDR3 is TGCGCCAGCAGCTTGGGGAGGAGGCAAGAGACCCAGTACTTC. Amino acid sequence: CASSLGRRQETQYF. The rearrangement joins TRBV5-1 to TRBJ2-5; TRBD2 might be the D (5 bases). V lost 0 bases and J 2 bases, leaving 8 bases between the germline ends. In germline, CDR1 is SGHRS, CDR2 YFSETQ. The CDR3 extends over 14 amino acids.